This T cell receptor beta chain was observed in a study of blood T cell repertoires in COVID-19. Study summary: Sites in the United States, Italy and Spain provided acute and convalescent COVID-19 samples. From T cells, B-cell-depleted T cells, or PBMCs came the material, which was cDNA or gDNA.

CDR1 MDHEN and CDR2 SYDVKM come from the germline V gene. This CDR3 region has 18 residues. J gave up 4 bases and V 7 bases, and 20 bases lay outside the gene matches. Authors' data handling: From reference gene primer amplification, estimates of nucleated cell counts were derived. Assay: immunoSEQ multiplex PCR; the TCRdb copy retains only in-frame clones and omits some. The V and J calls and clone size were taken over from that table, and D and trimming were inferred from the DNA. The sample has tens of thousands of clones; 79% are singletons. The sequenced material came from peripheral blood. The source of this sequence is a man in his sixties with active or convalescent COVID-19. The chain couples TRBV28 to TRBJ1-2, with TRBD1 matching over 8 bases. DNA of the CDR3: TGTGCCAGCACCCTCAGCCGGGACAGGTTGCCCATTAGCTATGGCTACACCTTC. Translating it yields CASTLSRDRLPISYGYTF.